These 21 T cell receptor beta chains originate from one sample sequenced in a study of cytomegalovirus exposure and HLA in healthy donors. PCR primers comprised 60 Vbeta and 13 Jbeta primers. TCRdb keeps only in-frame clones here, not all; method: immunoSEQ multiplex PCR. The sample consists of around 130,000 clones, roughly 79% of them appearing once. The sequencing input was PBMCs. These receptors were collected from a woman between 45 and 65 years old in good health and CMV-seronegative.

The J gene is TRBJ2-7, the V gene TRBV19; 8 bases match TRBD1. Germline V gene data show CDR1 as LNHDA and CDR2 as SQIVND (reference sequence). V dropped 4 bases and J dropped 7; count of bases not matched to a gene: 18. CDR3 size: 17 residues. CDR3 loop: CASSKGQGSPGWREQYF. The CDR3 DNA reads TGTGCCAGTAGTAAAGGACAGGGTTCCCCGGGATGGCGGGAGCAGTACTTC.

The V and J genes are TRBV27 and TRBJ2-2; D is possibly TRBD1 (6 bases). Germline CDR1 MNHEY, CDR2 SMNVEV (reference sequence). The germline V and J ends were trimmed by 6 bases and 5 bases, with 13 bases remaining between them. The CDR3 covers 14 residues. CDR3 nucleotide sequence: TGTGCCAGCAGCCCGCAGGGGAGAACCGGGGAGCTGTTTTTT. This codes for CASSPQGRTGELFF.

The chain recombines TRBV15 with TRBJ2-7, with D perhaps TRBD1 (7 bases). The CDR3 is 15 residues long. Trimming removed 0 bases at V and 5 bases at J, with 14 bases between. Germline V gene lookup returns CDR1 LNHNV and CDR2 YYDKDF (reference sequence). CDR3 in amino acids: CATSREVAGGNEQYF. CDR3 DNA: TGTGCCACCAGCAGAGAGGTCGCAGGGGGGAACGAGCAGTACTTC.

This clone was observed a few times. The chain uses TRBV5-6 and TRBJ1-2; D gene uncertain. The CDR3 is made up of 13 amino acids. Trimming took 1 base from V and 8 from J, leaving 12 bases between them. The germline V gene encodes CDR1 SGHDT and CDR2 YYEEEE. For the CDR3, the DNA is TGTGCCAGCAGCTTGCCGGGAGCTGGCGGCTACACCTTC. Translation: CASSLPGAGGYTF.

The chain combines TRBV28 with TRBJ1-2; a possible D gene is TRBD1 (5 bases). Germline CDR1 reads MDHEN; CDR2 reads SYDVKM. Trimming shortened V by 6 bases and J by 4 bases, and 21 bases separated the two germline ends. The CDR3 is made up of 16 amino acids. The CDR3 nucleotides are TGTGCCAGCAGCACACAATACGGGGGACCGGGCTATGGCTACACCTTC. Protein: CASSTQYGGPGYGYTF.

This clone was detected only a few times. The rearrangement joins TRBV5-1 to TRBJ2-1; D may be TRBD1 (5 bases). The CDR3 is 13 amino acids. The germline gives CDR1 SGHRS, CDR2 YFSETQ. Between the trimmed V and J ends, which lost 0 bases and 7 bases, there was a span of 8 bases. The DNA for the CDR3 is TGCGCCAGCAGCTTGGGACAGAGGAATGAGCAGTTCTTC. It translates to CASSLGQRNEQFF.

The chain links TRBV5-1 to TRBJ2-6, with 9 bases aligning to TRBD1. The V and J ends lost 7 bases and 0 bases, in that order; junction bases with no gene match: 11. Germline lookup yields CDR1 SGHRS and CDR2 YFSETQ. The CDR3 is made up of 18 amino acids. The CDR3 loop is CASSIVGTGISGANVLTF. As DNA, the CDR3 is TGCGCCAGCTCTATCGTCGGGACAGGGATCTCTGGGGCCAACGTCCTGACTTTC.

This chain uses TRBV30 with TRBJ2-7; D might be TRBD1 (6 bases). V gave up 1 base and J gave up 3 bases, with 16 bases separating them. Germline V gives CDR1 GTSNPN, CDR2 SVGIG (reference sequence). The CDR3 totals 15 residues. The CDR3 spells CAWSEAKQGFYEQYF. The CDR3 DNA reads TGTGCCTGGAGTGAGGCTAAACAGGGTTTCTACGAGCAGTACTTC.

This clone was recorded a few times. CDR3 DNA: TGCAGCGTTGAGGGTGAGAGGGCCGGGGAGCTGTTTTTT. This sequence encodes CSVEGERAGELFF. The chain recombines TRBV29-1 with TRBJ2-2; a weak D match, TRBD2 (5 bases). The CDR3 has 13 residues. Between the trimmed V and J ends, which lost 3 bases and 6 bases, there was a span of 11 bases. The germline V gene encodes CDR1 SQVTM and CDR2 ANQGSEA.

The CDR3 region is CASSLVITGELFF. The CDR3 DNA sequence: TGCGCCAGCAGCTTGGTAATCACCGGGGAGCTGTTTTTT. The chain couples TRBV5-1 to TRBJ2-2; D is undetermined. This CDR3 is built from 13 residues. The germline CDR1 and CDR2 sequences are SGHRS and YFSETQ. Between the trimmed V and J ends, which lost 0 bases and 4 bases, there was a span of 4 bases.

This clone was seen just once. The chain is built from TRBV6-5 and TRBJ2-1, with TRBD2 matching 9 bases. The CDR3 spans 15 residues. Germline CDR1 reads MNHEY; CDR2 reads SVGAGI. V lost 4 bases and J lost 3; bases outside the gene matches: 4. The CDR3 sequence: CASSFSGSGYNEQFF. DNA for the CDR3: TGTGCCAGCAGTTTTAGCGGGAGTGGCTACAATGAGCAGTTCTTC.

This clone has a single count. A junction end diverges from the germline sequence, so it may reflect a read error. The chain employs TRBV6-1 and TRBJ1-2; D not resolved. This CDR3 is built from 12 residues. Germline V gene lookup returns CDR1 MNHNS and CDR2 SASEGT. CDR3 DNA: TGTGCCAGCAGTGAATTAGGAGGTGGCTACCCCTTC. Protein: CASSELGGGYPF.

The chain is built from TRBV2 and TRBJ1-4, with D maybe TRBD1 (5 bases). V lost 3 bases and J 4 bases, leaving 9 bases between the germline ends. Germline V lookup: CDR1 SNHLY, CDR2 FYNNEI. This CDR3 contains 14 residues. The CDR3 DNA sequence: TGTGCCAGCAGTGAGACAGCCTTTAATGAAAAACTGTTTTTT. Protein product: CASSETAFNEKLFF.

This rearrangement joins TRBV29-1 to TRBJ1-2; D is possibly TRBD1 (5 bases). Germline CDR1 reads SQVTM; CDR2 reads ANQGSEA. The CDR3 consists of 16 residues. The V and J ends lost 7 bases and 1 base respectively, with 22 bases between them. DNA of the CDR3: TGCAGCGCCGAACCGATCACAGGCCCGAGTAACTATGGCTACACCTTC. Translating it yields CSAEPITGPSNYGYTF.

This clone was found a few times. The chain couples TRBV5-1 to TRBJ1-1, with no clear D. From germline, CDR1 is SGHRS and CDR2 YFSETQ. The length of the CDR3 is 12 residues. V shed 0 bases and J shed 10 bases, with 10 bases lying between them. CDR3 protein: CASSLGAGSAFF. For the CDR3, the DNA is TGCGCCAGCAGCTTGGGAGCGGGTTCAGCTTTCTTT. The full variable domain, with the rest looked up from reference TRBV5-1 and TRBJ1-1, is KAGVTQTPRYLIKTRGQQVTLSCSPISGHRSVSWYQQTPGQGLQFLFEYFSETQRNKGNFPGRFSGRQFSNSRSEMNVSTLELGDSALYLCASSLGAGSAFFGQGTRLTVV.

The CDR3, as DNA: TGTGCCAGCAGCTCGACAGTTAACACTGAAGCTTTCTTT. As protein: CASSSTVNTEAFF. The rearrangement joins TRBV28 to TRBJ1-1; possibly TRBD1 for D (5 bases). Trimming cost V 6 bases and J 2 bases, with 10 bases left between them. The germline CDR1 and CDR2 sequences are MDHEN and SYDVKM. The CDR3 runs 13 residues.

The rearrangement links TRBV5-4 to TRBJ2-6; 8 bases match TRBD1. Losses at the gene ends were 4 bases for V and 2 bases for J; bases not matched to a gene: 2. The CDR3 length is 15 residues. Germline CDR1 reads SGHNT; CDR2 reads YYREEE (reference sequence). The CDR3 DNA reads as TGTGCCAGCAGCCCAGGGGGCGCTGGGGCCAACGTCCTGACTTTC. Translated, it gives CASSPGGAGANVLTF.

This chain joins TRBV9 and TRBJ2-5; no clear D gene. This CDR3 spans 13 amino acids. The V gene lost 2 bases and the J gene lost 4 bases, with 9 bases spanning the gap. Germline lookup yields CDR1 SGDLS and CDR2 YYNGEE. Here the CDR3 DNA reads TGTGCCAGCAGCGTGGGCTCCGCAGAGACCCAGTACTTC. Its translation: CASSVGSAETQYF.

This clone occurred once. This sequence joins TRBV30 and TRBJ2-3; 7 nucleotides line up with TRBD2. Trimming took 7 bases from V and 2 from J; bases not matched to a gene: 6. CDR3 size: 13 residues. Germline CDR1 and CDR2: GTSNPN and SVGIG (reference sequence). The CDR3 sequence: CASSSGLTDTQYF. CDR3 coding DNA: TGTGCCTCATCTAGCGGACTCACAGATACGCAGTATTTT.

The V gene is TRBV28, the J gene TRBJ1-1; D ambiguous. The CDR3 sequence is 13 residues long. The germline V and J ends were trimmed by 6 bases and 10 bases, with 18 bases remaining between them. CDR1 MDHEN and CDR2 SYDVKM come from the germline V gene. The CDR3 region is CASSPGPSLGAFF. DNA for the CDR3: TGTGCCAGCAGCCCTGGGCCCAGTCTTGGAGCTTTCTTT.

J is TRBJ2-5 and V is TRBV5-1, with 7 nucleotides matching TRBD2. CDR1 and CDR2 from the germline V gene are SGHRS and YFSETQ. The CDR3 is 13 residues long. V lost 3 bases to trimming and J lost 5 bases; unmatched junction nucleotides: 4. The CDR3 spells CASSWGGTETQYF. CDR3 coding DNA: TGCGCCAGCAGCTGGGGGGGAACGGAGACCCAGTACTTC.